This T cell receptor beta chain was sequenced during a study of T cell responses to AZD1222 COVID-19 vaccine. Generated by immunoSEQ multiplex PCR, the TCRdb table keeps only in-frame clones and is missing some. The table includes about 140,000 clones, roughly 92% detected once. Per germline, CDR1 LGHDT and CDR2 YNNKEL (reference sequence). Trimming left V 5 bases short and J 7 bases short, with 21 bases between. The CDR3 sequence is 16 residues long. Sequences were derived from peripheral blood, sampled on day 0 of AZD1222 vaccination. The sequence derives from an adult in good health. V is TRBV3-1 (or the pseudogene TRBV3-2) and J is TRBJ2-1; TRBD2 might be the D (5 bases). The CDR3 sequence is CASSITSSGMRNEQFF. CDR3 bases: TGTGCCAGCAGCATCACGTCCAGCGGTATGAGGAATGAGCAGTTCTTC.